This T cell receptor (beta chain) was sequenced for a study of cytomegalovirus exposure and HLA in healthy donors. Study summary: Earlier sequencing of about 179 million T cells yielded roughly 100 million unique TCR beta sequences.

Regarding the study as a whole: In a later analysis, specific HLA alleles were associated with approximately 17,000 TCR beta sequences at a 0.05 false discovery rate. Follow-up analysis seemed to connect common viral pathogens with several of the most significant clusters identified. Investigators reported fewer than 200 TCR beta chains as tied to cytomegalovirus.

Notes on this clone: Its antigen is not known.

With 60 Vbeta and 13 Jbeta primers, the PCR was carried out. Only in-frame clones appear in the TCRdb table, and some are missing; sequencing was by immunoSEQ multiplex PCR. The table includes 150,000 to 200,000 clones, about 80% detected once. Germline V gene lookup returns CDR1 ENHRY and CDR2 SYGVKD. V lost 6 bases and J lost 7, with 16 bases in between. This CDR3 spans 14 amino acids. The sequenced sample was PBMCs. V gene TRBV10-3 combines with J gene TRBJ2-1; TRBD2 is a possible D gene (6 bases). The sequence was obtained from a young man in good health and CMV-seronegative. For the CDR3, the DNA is TGTGCCATCAGCCCTTTTGGGGAGGAGAATGAGCAGTTCTTC. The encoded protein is CAISPFGEENEQFF.